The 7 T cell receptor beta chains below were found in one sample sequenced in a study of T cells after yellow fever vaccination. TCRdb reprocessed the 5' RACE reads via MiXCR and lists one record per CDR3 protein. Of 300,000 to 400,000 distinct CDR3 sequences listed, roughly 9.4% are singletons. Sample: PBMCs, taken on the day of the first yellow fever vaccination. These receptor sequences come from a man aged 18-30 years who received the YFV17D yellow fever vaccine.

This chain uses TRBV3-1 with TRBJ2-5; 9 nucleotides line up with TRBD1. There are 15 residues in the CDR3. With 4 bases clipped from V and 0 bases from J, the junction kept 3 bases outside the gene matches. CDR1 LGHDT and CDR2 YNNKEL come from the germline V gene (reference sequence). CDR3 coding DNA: TGTGCCAGCAGCCCCGGACAGGGGCACCAAGAGACCCAGTACTTC. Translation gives CASSPGQGHQETQYF.

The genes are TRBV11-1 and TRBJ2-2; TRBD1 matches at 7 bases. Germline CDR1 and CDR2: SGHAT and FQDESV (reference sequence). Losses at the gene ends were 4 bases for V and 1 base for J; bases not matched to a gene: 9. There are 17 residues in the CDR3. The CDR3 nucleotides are TGTGCCAGCAGCTCCCCGGGGCGACAGGGGAACACCGGGGAGCTGTTTTTT. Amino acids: CASSSPGRQGNTGELFF.

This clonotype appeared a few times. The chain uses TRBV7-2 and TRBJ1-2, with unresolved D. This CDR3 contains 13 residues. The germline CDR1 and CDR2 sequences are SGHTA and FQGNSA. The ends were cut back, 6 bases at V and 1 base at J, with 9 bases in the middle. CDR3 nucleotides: TGTGCCAGCAGAGAGGCAGTTAACTATGGCTACACCTTC. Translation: CASREAVNYGYTF.

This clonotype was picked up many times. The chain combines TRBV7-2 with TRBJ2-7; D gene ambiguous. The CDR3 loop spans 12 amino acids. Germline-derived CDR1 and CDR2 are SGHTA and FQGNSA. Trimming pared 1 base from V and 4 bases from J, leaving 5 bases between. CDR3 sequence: CASSLVNYEQYF. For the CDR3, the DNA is TGTGCCAGCAGCTTAGTCAATTACGAGCAGTACTTC.

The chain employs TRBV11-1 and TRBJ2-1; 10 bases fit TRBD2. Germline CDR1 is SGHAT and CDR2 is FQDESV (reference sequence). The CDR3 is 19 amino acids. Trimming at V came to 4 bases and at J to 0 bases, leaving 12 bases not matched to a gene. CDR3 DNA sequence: TGTGCCAGCAGCTCCGGAGGCGCAGCGGGGGGGAGCTCCTACAATGAGCAGTTCTTC. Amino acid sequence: CASSSGGAAGGSSYNEQFF.

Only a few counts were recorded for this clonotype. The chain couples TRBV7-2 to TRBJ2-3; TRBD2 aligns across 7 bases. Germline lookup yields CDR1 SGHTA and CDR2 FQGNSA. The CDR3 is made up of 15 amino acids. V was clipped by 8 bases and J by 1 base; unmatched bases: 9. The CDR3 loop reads CASRKPGLGTDTQYF. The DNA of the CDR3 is TGTGCCAGCCGCAAACCAGGACTAGGCACAGATACGCAGTATTTT.

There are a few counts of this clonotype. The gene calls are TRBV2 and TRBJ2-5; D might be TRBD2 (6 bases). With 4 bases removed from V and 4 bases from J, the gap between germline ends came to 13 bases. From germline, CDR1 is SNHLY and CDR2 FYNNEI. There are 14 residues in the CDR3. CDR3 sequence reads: CASSGVSGGETQYF. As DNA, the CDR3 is TGTGCCAGCAGTGGGGTTAGCGGAGGAGAGACCCAGTACTTC. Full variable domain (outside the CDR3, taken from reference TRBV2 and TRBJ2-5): EPEVTQTPSHQVTQMGQEVILRCVPISNHLYFYWYRQILGQKVEFLVSFYNNEISEKSEIFDDQFSVERPDGSNFTLKIRSTKLEDSAMYFCASSGVSGGETQYFGPGTRLLVL.